The 30 T cell receptor beta chains reported below all come from one sample, sequenced in a study of CD8+ T cells in alopecia areata. Cell sorting was performed on pooled cutaneous lymph node cells with CD4, CD8alpha, NKG2D, NKG2ACE and other markers. Extracted from the samples, RNA was reverse transcribed into cDNA to serve as the sequencing template. Profiled with immunoSEQ multiplex PCR; TCRdb holds only in-frame clones, not every one. This repertoire holds 200,000 to 300,000 clones, and none appear only once. The specimen was CD4+ T cells sorted from a lymph node. The source of these receptors is a C3H/HeJ mouse with alopecia areata. The MHC haplotype of this mouse line is H2-k.

Of note for this clone: Gene names refer to mouse genes. The read stops 4 residues short of the end of the CDR3; the missing end is completed from the germline J gene. Other nucleotide sequences in the sample specify the same CDR3. The rearrangement links TRBV1 to TRBJ2-3; the match to TRBD2 covers 10 bases. J gave up 0 bases and V 3 bases, and 3 bases lay outside the gene matches. This CDR3 has 16 residues. In germline, CDR1 is NSQYPW, CDR2 LRSPGD (reference sequence). CDR3 residues: CTCSADWGSSAETLYF. The covered CDR3 bases are TGCACCTGCAGTGCGGACTGGGGGTCTAGTGCAGAA.

Regarding this clone: Mouse germline and gene names are used. The missing CDR3 end, 4 residues past where the read stops, is filled in from the germline J gene. V is TRBV3 and J is TRBJ2-5, with D tentatively TRBD1 (6 bases). Germline-derived CDR1 and CDR2 are SNHLY and FYNGKV (reference sequence). The CDR3 spans 14 residues. CDR3 region: CASSLEAGEDTQYF. The CDR3 bases that were read are TGTGCCAGCAGCTTAGAGGCAGGGGAAGAC.

This clone was found a few times. Gene names denote mouse genes. The read ends 4 residues shy of where the CDR3 ends; the end is completed using the germline J gene. The chain carries TRBV19 and TRBJ2-7, with 14 nucleotides matching TRBD2. V was pared by 5 bases and J by 2 bases, with 6 bases of the junction left unmatched. CDR1 is FNHDT, CDR2 SITEND, per germline (reference sequence). The CDR3 length is 16 residues. CDR3 DNA, as far as it was read: TGTGCCAGCAGGTCCGGGACTGGGGGGGCGACCTAT. Its protein product is CASRSGTGGATY. The whole CDR3 reads CASRSGTGGATYEQYF.

A few counts support this clone. The genes and germline here are from mouse. The read is 4 residues too short to cover the CDR3 end, so that end is filled in from the germline J gene. J is TRBJ2-2 and V is TRBV13-2, with 7 bases lining up with TRBD2. Germline CDR1 NNHNN, CDR2 SYGAGS (reference sequence). The CDR3 runs to 15 residues. V dropped 1 base and J dropped 4; count of bases not matched to a gene: 4. CDR3 bases read: TGTGCCAGCGGTGATCTGGGGGAGGCCACCGGG. It yields the protein CASGDLGEATG. The full CDR3 reads CASGDLGEATGQLYF.

This clone was seen more than once but under ten times. Mouse germline and gene names are used. The read comes to an end 4 residues before the CDR3 does, leaving the germline J gene to fill in the end. J is TRBJ2-5 and V is TRBV19; 8 nucleotides agree with TRBD1. Germline values: CDR1 FNHDT, CDR2 SITEND (reference sequence). The CDR3 spans 12 residues. Partial CDR3 DNA: TGTGCCAGCACCGACAGGGGTGAC. Translation: CASTDRGD. The whole CDR3 sequence reads CASTDRGDTQYF.

As regards this clone: Here the gene names and germline are mouse. The read comes to an end 4 residues before the CDR3 does, leaving the germline J gene to fill in the end. V and J are TRBV3 and TRBJ2-5; 8 positions agree with TRBD2. The CDR3 extends over 18 amino acids. J gave up 0 bases and V 1 base, and 9 bases lay outside the gene matches. Per the germline V gene, CDR1 is SNHLY and CDR2 is FYNGKV (reference sequence). The CDR3 is CASSLGVGGGYNQDTQYF. CDR3 bases read: TGTGCCAGCAGCTTAGGGGTTGGGGGGGGCTATAACCAAGAC.

A remark on this clone: Mouse gene names apply. Other DNA sequences in this sample translate to the same CDR3. The CDR3 protein is CAWSLDWGSYAEQFF. The CDR3 bases that were read are TGTGCCTGGAGTCTAGACTGGGGCTCCTATGCT. V usage is TRBV31 and J usage is TRBJ2-1; 8 bases agree with TRBD2. The read is 4 residues too short to cover the CDR3 end, so that end is filled in from the germline J gene. Trimming at V came to 0 bases and at J to 3 bases, leaving 4 bases not matched to a gene. CDR1 GKSSPN and CDR2 SITVG come from the germline V gene. The CDR3 is 15 residues long.

Turning to this clone: Gene labels here are mouse ones. The CDR3 extends 4 residues past the end of the read, so its final part is completed from the germline J gene. The rearrangement links TRBV1 to TRBJ2-3; 9 nucleotides agree with TRBD1. Germline V gene data show CDR1 as NSQYPW and CDR2 as LRSPGD (reference sequence). The CDR3 totals 15 residues. With V trimmed by 6 bases and J by 0 bases, 4 bases remained unmatched. The CDR3 region is CTCRAQGASAETLYF. The CDR3 DNA, read in part, is TGCACCTGCAGGGCACAGGGGGCTAGTGCAGAA.

This clone occurred a few times. All gene names here are mouse names. The read ends 4 residues shy of where the CDR3 ends; the end is completed using the germline J gene. The chain combines TRBV13-1 with TRBJ2-7, with D possibly TRBD1 on 6 matching bases. Germline V gene sequence: CDR1 NSHNY, CDR2 SYGAGN. This CDR3 has 13 residues. Partial CDR3 DNA: TGTGCCAGCAGTGATTCGGACAGATAT. Its protein is CASSDSDRY. The CDR3, in full, reads CASSDSDRYEQYF.

Details on this clone: Gene names and germline refer to mouse. The DNA ends 4 residues before the CDR3 does, and the rest of the CDR3 is filled in from the germline J gene. The chain has TRBV2 and TRBJ2-3; 10 bases fit TRBD2. J was trimmed by 1 base and V by 5 bases; bases with no gene match: 3. This CDR3 is built from 15 residues. Germline V gene data show CDR1 as LGHNA and CDR2 as YSYQKL. CDR3 sequence: CASSFWGGGAETLYF. CDR3 DNA, as far as it was read: TGTGCCAGCAGCTTCTGGGGGGGCGGTGCAGAA.

Details on this clone: Gene names and germline refer to mouse. The read finishes 4 residues shy of the CDR3 end, and the germline J gene is used to complete it. This chain joins TRBV17 and TRBJ2-7, with 9 bases aligning to TRBD2. V shed 3 bases, J shed 2 bases, and the junction held 2 bases outside the gene matches. The CDR3 contains 14 residues. The germline gives CDR1 MNHDT, CDR2 YYDKIL. The CDR3 sequence is CASSSDWGTYEQYF. CDR3 bases read: TGTGCTAGCAGTAGCGACTGGGGGACCTAT. The variable domain in full, with the rest retrieved from reference TRBV17 and TRBJ2-7, is DTTVKQNPRYKLARVGKPVNLICSQTMNHDTMYWYQKKPNQAPKLLLFYYDKILNREADTFEKFQSSRPNNSFCSLYIGSAGLEYSAMYLCASSSDWGTYEQYFGPGTRLTVL.

There are a few counts of this clone. Gene names refer to mouse genes. Partial CDR3 DNA: TGTGCCAGCGGTGGCAGGGGTTCCTATAATTCGCCC. Translation: CASGGRGSYNSP. The CDR3 in full is CASGGRGSYNSPLYF. The chain uses TRBV13-2 and TRBJ1-6, with D perhaps TRBD1 (6 bases). The CDR3 end falls 3 residues outside the read, so it is completed with the germline J gene. TRBJ1-6 is given ORF status, its function remaining uncertain. V shed 3 bases and J shed 0 bases, with 7 bases lying between them. CDR1 and CDR2 from the germline V gene are NNHNN and SYGAGS (reference sequence). This CDR3 comprises 15 residues.

On this clone: Here the gene names and germline are mouse. With the read ending 4 residues before the CDR3 end, the germline J gene is used to fill in that end. The J gene is TRBJ1-2, the V gene TRBV19; perhaps TRBD1 as D (6 bases). In germline, CDR1 is FNHDT, CDR2 SITEND (reference sequence). Trimming left V 0 bases short and J 0 bases short, with 12 bases between. CDR3 length: 16 amino acids. CDR3 region: CASSIGGAAANSDYTF. The part of the CDR3 DNA that was read is TGTGCCAGCAGTATAGGGGGGGCGGCCGCAAACTCC.

As concerns this clone: Each gene name is a mouse one. The CDR3 end lies 4 residues beyond the end of the read and is filled in from the germline J gene. The chain links TRBV13-1 to TRBJ2-3; 11 nucleotides agree with TRBD2. CDR3 length equals 16 residues. V dropped 4 bases and J dropped 1; count of bases not matched to a gene: 5. Germline values: CDR1 NSHNY, CDR2 SYGAGN. CDR3 DNA (partial): TGTGCCAGCAGTCACGACTGGGGGGGTGGTGCAGAA. Translating it yields CASSHDWGGGAE. The full-length CDR3 reads as CASSHDWGGGAETLYF.

A few counts support this clone. Mouse gene names and germline throughout. The read terminates 4 residues ahead of where the CDR3 ends, so the germline J gene completes it. Other DNA sequences within the sample encode an identical CDR3. The rearrangement links TRBV1 to TRBJ1-2; 7 positions agree with TRBD1. The CDR3 totals 16 residues. Germline loops: CDR1 NSQYPW, CDR2 LRSPGD (reference sequence). V trimming: 0 bases; J trimming: 0 bases; junction bases outside the gene matches: 4. The CDR3 bases that were read are TGCACCTGCAGTGCAGATAGGACAGGCGCAAACTCC. The encoded protein is CTCSADRTGANS. The whole CDR3 region reads CTCSADRTGANSDYTF.

Of note for this clone: The germline and genes are mouse ones. The CDR3 extends 4 residues past the end of the read, so its final part is completed from the germline J gene. Other DNA sequences of this sample code for an identical CDR3. The rearrangement uses TRBV5 and TRBJ2-7, with 8 bases matching TRBD2. Germline CDR1 reads LGHNA; CDR2 reads YNLKQL (reference sequence). The CDR3 consists of 14 residues. V shed 2 bases and J 0 bases; nucleotides not matched to a gene: 0. CDR3 DNA, as far as it was read: TGTGCCAGCAGCCAAACTGGGGGCTCCTAT. Protein sequence: CASSQTGGSY. The full CDR3 protein is CASSQTGGSYEQYF.

This clone was found many times. Gene names are the mouse ones. From the germline J gene comes the end of the CDR3, since the read stops 4 residues before it. The sample holds other DNA sequences that translate to the same CDR3. The V gene is TRBV13-1, the J gene TRBJ2-1; 7 bases are shared with TRBD2. CDR1 is NSHNY and CDR2 is SYGAGN in the germline V gene. The CDR3 sequence is 14 residues long. The ends lost 2 bases at V and 1 base at J; junction bases unmatched: 0. This chain's CDR3 is CASSEGGNYAEQFF. The CDR3 bases that were read are TGTGCCAGCAGTGAGGGGGGGAACTATGCT.

There are a few counts of this clone. Gene labels here are mouse ones. With the read ending 4 residues before the CDR3 end, the germline J gene is used to fill in that end. This chain joins TRBV13-1 and TRBJ2-1; TRBD1 matches at 7 bases. V shed 4 bases and J 3 bases; nucleotides not matched to a gene: 4. The CDR3 has 14 amino acids. Germline V gene sequence: CDR1 NSHNY, CDR2 SYGAGN. CDR3 residues: CASSNRDSYAEQFF. The DNA read from the CDR3 is TGTGCCAGCAGTAACCGGGACAGCTATGCT.

Worth noting for this clone: The genes and germline here are from mouse. Read coverage stops 4 residues before the CDR3 terminus; the germline J gene supplies the remainder. This chain uses TRBV13-1 with TRBJ2-7; a weak D match, TRBD1 (5 bases). Germline V lookup: CDR1 NSHNY, CDR2 SYGAGN. Trimming cost V 3 bases and J 3 bases, with 13 bases left between them. This CDR3 spans 14 amino acids. Here the CDR3 reads CASSGRQLYYEQYF. The sequenced part of the CDR3 DNA is TGTGCCAGCAGTGGAAGACAGTTATACTAT.

Regarding this clone: Gene names refer to mouse genes. The CDR3 end is not reached by the read, which stops 4 residues before it; the germline J gene fills it in. The identical CDR3 is also encoded by other nucleotide sequences in the sample. The V gene is TRBV1, the J gene TRBJ2-7; 8 nucleotides line up with TRBD2. This CDR3 is 14 amino acids long. The germline gives CDR1 NSQYPW, CDR2 LRSPGD (reference sequence). The CDR3 spells CTCSASTGDYEQYF. The DNA read from the CDR3 is TGCACCTGCAGTGCCTCGACTGGGGATTAT. Filled out from reference TRBV1 and TRBJ2-7, the complete variable domain reads VTLLEQNPRWRLVPRGQAVNLRCILKNSQYPWMSWYQQDLQKQLQWLFTLRSPGDKEVKSLPGADYLATRVTDTELRLQVANMSQGRTLYCTCSASTGDYEQYFGPGTRLTVL.

Ten or more counts support this clone. The gene names given are mouse names. The CDR3 end is not reached by the read, which stops 4 residues before it; the germline J gene fills it in. J is TRBJ1-2 and V is TRBV1; no clear D. V lost 1 base to trimming and J lost 4 bases, with 7 bases between them. Germline V CDR1 and CDR2: NSQYPW, LRSPGD (reference sequence). This CDR3 has 13 amino acids. The DNA read from the CDR3 is TGCACCTGCAGTGCAGGGGTGGGCTCC. It codes for CTCSAGVGS. Given in full, the CDR3 is CTCSAGVGSDYTF.

This clone was detected a few times. Mouse gene names and germline throughout. Sequencing ends 4 residues short of the CDR3 end; the germline J gene provides the rest. This chain uses TRBV13-2 with TRBJ2-2, with 7 bases lining up with TRBD2. This CDR3 comprises 16 residues. V shed 0 bases, J shed 0 bases, and the junction held 2 bases outside the gene matches. Germline CDR1 reads NNHNN; CDR2 reads SYGAGS (reference sequence). CDR3 loop: CASGDELGANTGQLYF. The sequenced CDR3 bases are TGTGCCAGCGGTGATGAGCTGGGGGCAAACACCGGG.

This clone was counted a few times. Germline and genes here are mouse. The read ends 4 residues before the CDR3 terminus; that terminus is restored from the germline J gene. Other DNA sequences within the sample encode an identical CDR3. The rearrangement joins TRBV31 to TRBJ2-1; 10 bases agree with TRBD1. The CDR3 extends over 16 amino acids. Per the germline V gene, CDR1 is GKSSPN and CDR2 is SITVG. Trimming took 0 bases from V and 0 from J; bases not matched to a gene: 2. CDR3 DNA, as far as it was read: TGTGCCTGGAGTCTGGGGACAGGGGTTAACTATGCT. Its translation is CAWSLGTGVNYA. The full CDR3 is CAWSLGTGVNYAEQFF.

This clone has a handful of counts. The gene symbols are mouse symbols. The observed sequence ends 4 residues before the CDR3 terminus, with the missing tail filled in from the germline J gene. This CDR3 is also generated by other DNA sequences in the sample. The chain joins TRBV13-3 to TRBJ2-5; the D gene is possibly TRBD1 (6 bases). Trimming removed 0 bases at V and 3 bases at J, with 8 bases between. CDR3 length equals 14 residues. CDR1 is NNHDY, CDR2 SYVADS, per germline. CDR3 protein: CASSDGGQQDTQYF. CDR3 DNA, as far as it was read: TGTGCCAGCAGTGATGGGGGACAACAAGAC.

In the case of this clone: These gene names are mouse names. The read terminates 4 residues before the CDR3 end, so the remaining end is supplied by the germline J gene. The chain uses TRBV19 and TRBJ1-2; D is perhaps TRBD1 (5 bases). V was clipped by 2 bases and J by 2 bases, with 7 bases between them. The CDR3 is 13 residues long. The germline V gene encodes CDR1 FNHDT and CDR2 SITEND (reference sequence). CDR3 region: CASSIDSNSDYTF. CDR3 DNA (partial): TGTGCCAGCAGTATCGACAGCAACTCC.

There are a few counts of this clone. Here the gene names and germline are mouse. The read ends 4 residues shy of where the CDR3 ends; the end is completed using the germline J gene. The V gene is TRBV13-1, the J gene TRBJ2-2; perhaps TRBD1 as D (6 bases). The CDR3 runs 15 residues. The V and J ends lost 0 bases and 3 bases respectively, with 9 bases between them. From germline, CDR1 is NSHNY and CDR2 SYGAGN. The CDR3 sequence: CASSDGGQHTGQLYF. Incomplete CDR3 DNA: TGTGCCAGCAGTGATGGGGGACAACACACCGGG.

The sample holds a few counts of this clone. The gene names here belong to mouse. The read falls 4 residues short of the CDR3 end, and the missing part is taken from the germline J gene. The chain recombines TRBV29 with TRBJ2-3, with TRBD1 as a possible D gene (6 bases). The V end lost 8 bases, the J end lost 0 bases, and 12 bases lay between the germline ends. Germline assignment: CDR1 MSHET and CDR2 SYDVDS. The CDR3 is 14 residues long. CDR3 protein: CASSPQGSAETLYF. The sequenced CDR3 bases are TGTGCTAGCTCCCCCCAGGGGAGTGCAGAA. Full variable domain (rest looked up from reference TRBV29 and TRBJ2-3): DMKVTQMPRYLIKRMGENVLLECGQDMSHETMYWYRQDPGLGLQLIYISYDVDSNSEGDIPKGYRVSRKKREHFSLILDSAKTNQTSVYFCASSPQGSAETLYFGSGTRLTVL.

A remark on this clone: Gene names refer to mouse genes. The read comes to an end 4 residues before the CDR3 does, leaving the germline J gene to fill in the end. The chain carries TRBV5 and TRBJ2-7; 12 nucleotides align to TRBD2. The CDR3 loop spans 16 amino acids. Looked up from germline, CDR1 is LGHNA and CDR2 is YNLKQL (reference sequence). The CDR3 region is CASSQDGGLGGHEQYF. Partial CDR3 DNA: TGTGCCAGCAGCCAAGATGGGGGACTGGGGGGCCAT.

In regard to this clone: Germline and genes here are mouse. The CDR3 end falls 4 residues outside the read, so it is completed with the germline J gene. The V gene is TRBV19, the J gene TRBJ2-3, with 9 nucleotides matching TRBD1. The CDR3 contains 15 residues. In germline, CDR1 is FNHDT, CDR2 SITEND (reference sequence). Incomplete CDR3 DNA: TGTGCCAGCACCTCCCTCGGGACAGGGAGAGAA. It yields the protein CASTSLGTGRE. From start to end, the CDR3 is CASTSLGTGRETLYF.

Many counts were recorded for this clone. Any gene name here is a mouse gene name. The read terminates 4 residues before the CDR3 end, so the remaining end is supplied by the germline J gene. Other nucleotide sequences in the sample specify the same CDR3. This rearrangement joins TRBV17 to TRBJ2-1; 7 bases fit TRBD1. Germline V gene data show CDR1 as MNHDT and CDR2 as YYDKIL. This CDR3 spans 15 amino acids. The V segment lost 0 bases and the J segment 4 bases; nucleotides outside the gene matches: 3. The CDR3 bases that were read are TGTGCTAGCAGTAGAGATCGGGACAGATATGCT. As protein: CASSRDRDRYA. The full-length CDR3 reads as CASSRDRDRYAEQFF.